This T cell receptor (beta chain) stems from a study of beta chain features in type 1 diabetes. The study, taken as a whole, reports: Moderate but significant shortening of TCRB CDR3s was recorded in all four CD4+ subsets from Type 1 diabetes patients.

Expressed TCRB transcripts were sequenced after all isolated RNA was converted to cDNA. Libraries were prepared by immunoSEQ multiplex PCR; TCRdb keeps only in-frame clonotypes and omits some of them. The profile shows approximately 360,000 clones, over 10% of them singletons. Comments on this clone: Its target is not known. One junction end does not reproduce the germline sequence, and a read error may be involved.

The TCR comes from a woman between 18 and 29 years old with type 1 diabetes. The sample consisted of naive CD4+ T cells from blood.

CDR3 loop: CASSAQVGAGTLFF. The CDR3 nucleotides are TGTGCTAGCAGCGCACAGGTGGGGGCCGGGACGCTGTTTTTT. This rearrangement joins TRBV7-7 to TRBJ2-2; possible D gene TRBD1, 6 bases. CDR3 size: 14 residues. Looked up from germline, CDR1 is SSHAT and CDR2 is FNYEAQ (reference sequence).